The T cell receptor (beta chain) under discussion was sequenced for a study of response to subunit inactivated influenza vaccine. This clonotype was seen only a few times. What it binds is not known. TCRdb re-called the RT-PCR reads through MiXCR, storing one row per CDR3 protein. The table has 860,000 or so distinct CDR3 sequences, approximately 21% seen once; the top ten hold about 9.4%. Losses at the gene ends were 3 bases for V and 5 bases for J; bases not matched to a gene: 7. Germline lookup yields CDR1 SNHLY and CDR2 FYNNEI. The CDR3 sequence is 14 residues long. Points from the study as a whole: Authors suggested few new T cells are recruited by each seasonal influenza vaccination.

Sequencing used PBMCs from blood, obtained 5 to 6 days after vaccination. This receptor was taken from a man aged 50 or older who received an inactivated influenza vaccine. This sequence joins TRBV2 and TRBJ2-7; 7 bases align to TRBD2. CDR3 protein: CASSEGRDRNEQYF. The CDR3 nucleotides read TGTGCCAGCAGTGAGGGGAGGGATCGGAACGAGCAGTACTTC.